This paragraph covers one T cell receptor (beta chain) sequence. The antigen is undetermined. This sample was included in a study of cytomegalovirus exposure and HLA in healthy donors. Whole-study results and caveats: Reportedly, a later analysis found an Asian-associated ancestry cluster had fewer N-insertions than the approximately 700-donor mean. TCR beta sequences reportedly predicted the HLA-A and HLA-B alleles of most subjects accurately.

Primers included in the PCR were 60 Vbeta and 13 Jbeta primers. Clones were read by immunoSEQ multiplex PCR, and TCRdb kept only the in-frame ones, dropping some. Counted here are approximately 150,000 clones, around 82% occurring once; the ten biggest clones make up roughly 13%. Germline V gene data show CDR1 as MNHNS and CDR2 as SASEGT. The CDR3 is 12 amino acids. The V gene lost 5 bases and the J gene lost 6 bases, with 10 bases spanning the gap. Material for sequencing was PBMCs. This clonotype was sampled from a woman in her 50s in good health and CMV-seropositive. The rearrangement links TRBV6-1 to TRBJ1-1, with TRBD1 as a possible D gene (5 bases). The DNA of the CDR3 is TGTGCCAGCAGTAACGGGGGGGCTGAAGCTTTCTTT. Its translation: CASSNGGAEAFF.